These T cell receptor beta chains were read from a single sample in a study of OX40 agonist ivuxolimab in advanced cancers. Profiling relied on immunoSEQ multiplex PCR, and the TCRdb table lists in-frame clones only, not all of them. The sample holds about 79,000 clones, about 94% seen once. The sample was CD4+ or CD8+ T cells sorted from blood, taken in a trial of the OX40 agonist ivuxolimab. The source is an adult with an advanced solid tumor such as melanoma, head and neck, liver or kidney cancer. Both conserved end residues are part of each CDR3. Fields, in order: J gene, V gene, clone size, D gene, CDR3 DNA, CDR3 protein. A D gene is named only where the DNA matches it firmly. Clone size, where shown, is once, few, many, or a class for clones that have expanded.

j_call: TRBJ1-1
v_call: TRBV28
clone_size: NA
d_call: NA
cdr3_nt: TGTGCCAGCAGTTTACGGGGGGCGAACACTGAAGCTTTCTTT
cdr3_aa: CASSLRGANTEAFF

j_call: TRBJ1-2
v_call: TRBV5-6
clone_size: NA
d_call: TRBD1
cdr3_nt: TGTGCCAGCAGCGCGACAGGGGGCTATGGCTACACCTTC
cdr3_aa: CASSATGGYGYTF

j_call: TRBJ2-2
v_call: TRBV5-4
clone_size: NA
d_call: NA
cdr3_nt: TGTGCCAGCAGCCCCCAGGAGACCGGGGAGCTGTTTTTT
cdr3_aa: CASSPQETGELFF

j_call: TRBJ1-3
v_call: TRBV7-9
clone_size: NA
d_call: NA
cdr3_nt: TGTGCCAGCAGCTCGGGACACGGAAGCTCTGGAAACACCATATATTTT
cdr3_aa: CASSSGHGSSGNTIYF

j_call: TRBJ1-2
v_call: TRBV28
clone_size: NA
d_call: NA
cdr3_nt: TGTGCCAGCAGTCTACAGATAAGCTATGGCTACACCTTC
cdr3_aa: CASSLQISYGYTF

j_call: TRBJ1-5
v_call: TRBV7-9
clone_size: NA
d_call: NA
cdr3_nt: TGTGCCAGCAGCTTGGGCCTCAATCAGCCCCAGCATTTT
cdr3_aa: CASSLGLNQPQHF

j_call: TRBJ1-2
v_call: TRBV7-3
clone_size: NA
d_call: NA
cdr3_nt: TGTGCCACTCACATGGGGGGCTCGGTCTATGGCTACACCTTC
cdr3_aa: CATHMGGSVYGYTF

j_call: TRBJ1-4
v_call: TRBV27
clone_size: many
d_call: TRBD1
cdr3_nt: TGTGCCAGCAGCGGACAGGGAGGTGAAAAACTGTTTTTT
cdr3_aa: CASSGQGGEKLFF

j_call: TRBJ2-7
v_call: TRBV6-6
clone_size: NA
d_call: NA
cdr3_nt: TGTGCCAGCCTAGGGGCAGGGACAACCTACGAGCAGTACTTC
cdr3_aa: CASLGAGTTYEQYF

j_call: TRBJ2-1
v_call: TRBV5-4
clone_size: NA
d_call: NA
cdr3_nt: TGTGCCAGCAGCACAGGCTCCTACAATGAGCAGTTCTTC
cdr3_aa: CASSTGSYNEQFF

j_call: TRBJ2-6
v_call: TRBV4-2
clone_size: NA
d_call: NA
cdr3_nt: TGTGCCAGCAGCCAACCCTCACCAGCCGGGGTTGGGGCCAACGTCCTGACTTTC
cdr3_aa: CASSQPSPAGVGANVLTF